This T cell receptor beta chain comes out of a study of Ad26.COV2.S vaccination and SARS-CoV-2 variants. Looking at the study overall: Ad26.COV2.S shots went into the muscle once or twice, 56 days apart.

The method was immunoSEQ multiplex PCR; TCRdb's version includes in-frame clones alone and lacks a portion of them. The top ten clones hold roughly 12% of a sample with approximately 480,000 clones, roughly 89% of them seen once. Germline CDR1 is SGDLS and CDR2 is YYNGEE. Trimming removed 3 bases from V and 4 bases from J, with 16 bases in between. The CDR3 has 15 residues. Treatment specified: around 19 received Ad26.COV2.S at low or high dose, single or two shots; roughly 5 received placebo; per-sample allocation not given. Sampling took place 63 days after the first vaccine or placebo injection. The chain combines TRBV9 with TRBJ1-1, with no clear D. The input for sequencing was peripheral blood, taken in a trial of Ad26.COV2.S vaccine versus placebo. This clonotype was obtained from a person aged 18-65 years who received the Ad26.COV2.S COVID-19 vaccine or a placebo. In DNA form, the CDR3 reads TGTGCCAGCAGCGCCGGGAGTACGATTGTCACTGAAGCTTTCTTT. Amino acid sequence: CASSAGSTIVTEAFF.